These 23 T cell receptor beta chains were sequenced from one sample in a study of T cell responses to AZD1222 COVID-19 vaccine. Only in-frame clones appear in the TCRdb table, and some are missing; sequencing was by immunoSEQ multiplex PCR. The sample has 150,000 to 190,000 clones, about 85% seen once. Specimen: peripheral blood, collected after recovery from COVID-19. Source of these receptors: an adult who had recovered from COVID-19.

The J gene is TRBJ2-3, the V gene TRBV20-1, with D maybe TRBD1 (6 bases). V gave up 3 bases and J gave up 3 bases, with 13 bases separating them. Looked up from germline, CDR1 is DFQATT and CDR2 is SNEGSKA (reference sequence). This CDR3 spans 14 amino acids. The CDR3 reads CSASRTVGTDTQYF. CDR3 in DNA: TGCAGTGCTAGTAGGACAGTAGGGACAGATACGCAGTATTTT.

This clone has only a few counts. One junction end does not reproduce the germline sequence, and a read error may be involved. The rearrangement links TRBV7-7 to TRBJ2-2, with 13 positions matching TRBD2. This CDR3 spans 18 amino acids. CDR1 and CDR2 from the germline V gene are SSHAT and FNYEAQ (reference sequence). The CDR3 DNA is TGTGCTAGCAGCTTAGCTCGGACTAGCGGGAGTTACACCGGGGAGCTGTTTTTT. Encoded protein: CASSLARTSGSYTGELFF.

J is TRBJ1-5 and V is TRBV28, with D maybe TRBD1 (5 bases). V lost 3 bases and J 7 bases, leaving 13 bases between the germline ends. CDR1 is MDHEN, CDR2 SYDVKM, per germline. CDR3 length: 14 residues. In nucleotides, the CDR3 is TGTGCCAGCAGTTTTGAGGGGTTCCAGCAGCCCCAGCATTTT. As protein: CASSFEGFQQPQHF.

The rearrangement links TRBV7-9 to TRBJ2-1; TRBD1 is a possible D gene (6 bases). Germline V gene data show CDR1 as SEHNR and CDR2 as FQNEAQ (reference sequence). The CDR3 runs 13 residues. Trimming removed 5 bases from V and 10 bases from J, with 15 bases in between. The CDR3, as DNA: TGTGCCAGCAGCGGGGGCCTTCTTAACGAGCAGTTCTTC. Amino acid sequence: CASSGGLLNEQFF.

This chain's CDR3 is CASSLSSGPYEQYF. In DNA, the CDR3 is TGCGCCAGCAGCTTGTCTAGCGGGCCCTACGAGCAGTACTTC. The chain joins TRBV5-1 to TRBJ2-7, with TRBD2 matching over 8 bases. Germline CDR1 is SGHRS and CDR2 is YFSETQ. The CDR3 has 14 residues. Trimming removed 1 base from V and 2 bases from J; junction bases left unmatched: 2. Drawing the rest from reference TRBV5-1 and TRBJ2-7, the complete variable domain is KAGVTQTPRYLIKTRGQQVTLSCSPISGHRSVSWYQQTPGQGLQFLFEYFSETQRNKGNFPGRFSGRQFSNSRSEMNVSTLELGDSALYLCASSLSSGPYEQYFGPGTRLTVT.

The V call is TRBV12-3 or TRBV12-4, the J call TRBJ1-4; D is perhaps TRBD1 (5 bases). V was cut by 6 bases and J by 12 bases, with 17 bases left in between. This CDR3 has 13 residues. CDR3: CASSSKDRGELFF. The CDR3 DNA reads TGTGCCAGCAGCTCTAAGGATCGGGGGGAACTGTTTTTT.

Details on this clone: The sample carries other DNA sequences with the same CDR3. The CDR3 is CASSLQGYGYTF. In DNA, the CDR3 is TGTGCCAGCAGTTTACAGGGTTATGGCTACACCTTC. This chain connects TRBV28 to TRBJ1-2, with a possible D match to TRBD1 (5 bases). This CDR3 spans 12 amino acids. V lost 2 bases to trimming and J lost 5 bases, with 6 bases between them. The germline V gene has CDR1 MDHEN and CDR2 SYDVKM.

The chain combines TRBV11-2 with TRBJ2-7; TRBD2 matches 11 bases. Germline loops: CDR1 SGHAT, CDR2 FQNNGV. J was trimmed by 4 bases and V by 3 bases; bases with no gene match: 14. CDR3 length: 18 amino acids. The CDR3 bases are TGTGCCAGCAGCTTGGAAACAGGGTACACTAGCGGGAGATACGAGCAGTACTTC. Amino acid sequence: CASSLETGYTSGRYEQYF.

The genes are TRBV10-2 and TRBJ2-1, with D perhaps TRBD2 (6 bases). The CDR3 spans 13 residues. V was shortened by 4 bases and J by 4 bases, with 8 bases between the two germline ends. Per germline, CDR1 WSHSY and CDR2 SAAADI. The CDR3 sequence: CASSASGYNEQFF. CDR3 sequence (DNA): TGCGCCAGCAGTGCCAGCGGGTACAATGAGCAGTTCTTC.

This clone showed up just a few times. The rearrangement uses TRBV7-3 and TRBJ1-2; D unresolved. The CDR3 runs 15 residues. CDR1 and CDR2 from the germline V gene are SGHTA and FQGTGA. V shed 1 base and J shed 8 bases, with 17 bases lying between them. The DNA for the CDR3 is TGTGCCAGCAGCTTAAGGAGTGAGCATGTCTACGGCTACACCTTC. Encoded protein: CASSLRSEHVYGYTF. The full variable domain, rest sourced from reference TRBV7-3 and TRBJ1-2, is GAGVSQTPSNKVTEKGKYVELRCDPISGHTALYWYRQSLGQGPEFLIYFQGTGAADDSGLPNDRFFAVRPEGSVSTLKIQRTERGDSAVYLCASSLRSEHVYGYTFGSGTRLTVV.

In the case of this clone: The junction does not match germline at one end; this may be a read error. V gene TRBV5-1 combines with J gene TRBJ2-7; 7 bases agree with TRBD1. The CDR3 spans 14 residues. CDR1 and CDR2 from the germline V gene are SGHRS and YFSETQ. This CDR3 reads CASGLRTGIYEQYF. CDR3 bases: TGCGCCAGCGGCTTACGGACAGGCATTTACGAGCAGTACTTC. The variable domain in full, with the rest retrieved from reference TRBV5-1 and TRBJ2-7, is KAGVTQTPRYLIKTRGQQVTLSCSPISGHRSVSWYQQTPGQGLQFLFEYFSETQRNKGNFPGRFSGRQFSNSRSEMNVSTLELGDSALYLCASGLRTGIYEQYFGPGTRLTVT.

The chain has TRBV9 and TRBJ2-7; possible D gene TRBD2, 6 bases. Germline V gene sequence: CDR1 SGDLS, CDR2 YYNGEE. The V and J ends lost 3 bases and 7 bases respectively, with 14 bases between them. This CDR3 has 13 amino acids. The CDR3 loop is CASSAGGMLEQYF. Here the CDR3 DNA reads TGTGCCAGCAGCGCCGGGGGAATGTTAGAGCAGTACTTC.

This chain uses TRBV12-5 with TRBJ1-6, with 10 bases that match TRBD1. CDR1 is LGHNT and CDR2 is FRNRAP in the germline V gene. V lost 0 bases, J lost 9 bases, and 8 bases stayed unmatched. The CDR3 length is 17 residues. The CDR3 spells CASGLVGTGALSSPLHF. CDR3 sequence (DNA): TGTGCTAGTGGTTTGGTTGGGACAGGGGCACTTTCTTCACCCCTCCACTTT.

This rearrangement joins TRBV2 to TRBJ2-7, with D unresolved. Trimming removed 6 bases from V and 2 bases from J, with 2 bases in between. There are 10 residues in the CDR3. Germline V gives CDR1 SNHLY, CDR2 FYNNEI. The CDR3 DNA follows: TGTGCCAGCAGGACCTACGAGCAGTACTTC. Its protein product is CASRTYEQYF. Full variable domain (missing parts from reference TRBV2 and TRBJ2-7): EPEVTQTPSHQVTQMGQEVILRCVPISNHLYFYWYRQILGQKVEFLVSFYNNEISEKSEIFDDQFSVERPDGSNFTLKIRSTKLEDSAMYFCASRTYEQYFGPGTRLTVT.

The chain has TRBV9 and TRBJ2-7, with TRBD2 matching over 7 bases. Germline V CDR1 and CDR2: SGDLS, YYNGEE. V dropped 2 bases and J dropped 6; count of bases not matched to a gene: 5. This CDR3 comprises 13 residues. CDR3 residues: CASSVAGVSEQYF. DNA of the CDR3: TGTGCCAGCAGCGTTGCGGGAGTTTCCGAGCAGTACTTC.

V gene TRBV2 combines with J gene TRBJ2-1, with a weak D call TRBD2 (6 bases). V was trimmed by 7 bases and J by 2 bases, leaving 12 bases between them. The CDR3 contains 14 residues. Germline CDR1 reads SNHLY; CDR2 reads FYNNEI. The CDR3 nucleotides are TGTGCCAGCACCCCGGACTATACCTACAATGAGCAGTTCTTC. This codes for CASTPDYTYNEQFF.

Remarks on this clone: At the DNA level, this CDR3 is encoded by other sequences in the same sample as well. The gene calls are TRBV18 and TRBJ1-5; tentatively, D is TRBD1 (5 bases). V gave up 3 bases and J gave up 7 bases, with 10 bases separating them. This CDR3 contains 13 residues. In germline, CDR1 is KGHSH, CDR2 LQKENI. CDR3 bases: TGTGCCAGCTCACCCGGCGGGGACCAGCCCCAGCATTTT. Protein product: CASSPGGDQPQHF.

The chain employs TRBV9 and TRBJ2-7, with D possibly being TRBD2 (6 bases). The germline V gene has CDR1 SGDLS and CDR2 YYNGEE. There are 16 residues in the CDR3. Trimming pared 0 bases from V and 0 bases from J, leaving 13 bases between. The CDR3 DNA follows: TGTGCCAGCAGCGTAGGCCCTAGCGAGTACTCCTACGAGCAGTACTTC. It codes for CASSVGPSEYSYEQYF.

V is TRBV18 and J is TRBJ1-6; TRBD1 agrees at 9 bases. J gave up 6 bases and V 4 bases, and 4 bases lay outside the gene matches. Germline lookup yields CDR1 KGHSH and CDR2 LQKENI. CDR3 length: 15 residues. In nucleotides, the CDR3 is TGTGCCAGCTCACTAGGACAGGGGCTTAATTCACCCCTCCACTTT. It specifies CASSLGQGLNSPLHF.

The V and J genes are TRBV16 and TRBJ2-5; D gene uncertain. The CDR3 length is 11 residues. Germline CDR1 reads KGHSY; CDR2 reads FQNENV. V lost 6 bases and J 7 bases, leaving 9 bases between the germline ends. This chain's CDR3 is CASRKIWTQYF. The CDR3 nucleotides read TGTGCCAGCAGGAAAATTTGGACCCAGTACTTC.

This sequence joins TRBV9 and TRBJ1-2; TRBD1 aligns across 8 bases. This CDR3 is 15 amino acids long. CDR1 and CDR2 (germline): SGDLS, YYNGEE. Trimming cost V 4 bases and J 0 bases; bases outside gene matches: 5. As DNA, the CDR3 is TGTGCCAGCAGCCCCGGGACAGGCGCTAACTATGGCTACACCTTC. It codes for CASSPGTGANYGYTF.

The rearrangement links TRBV9 to TRBJ2-3; D not resolved. Germline CDR1 is SGDLS and CDR2 is YYNGEE. This CDR3 spans 11 amino acids. Between the trimmed V and J ends, which lost 4 bases and 3 bases, there was a span of 3 bases. This chain's CDR3 is CASSQTDTQYF. The CDR3 DNA follows: TGTGCCAGCAGCCAGACAGATACGCAGTATTTT.

The gene calls are TRBV7-8 and TRBJ1-3, with 9 bases lining up with TRBD1. Germline V gives CDR1 SGHVS, CDR2 FQNEAQ. The CDR3 is 15 residues long. Trimming at V came to 5 bases and at J to 2 bases, leaving 4 bases not matched to a gene. In DNA form, the CDR3 reads TGTGCCAGCAGCCGAGACAGGGGGACTGGAAACACCATATATTTT. Its protein is CASSRDRGTGNTIYF.